This TCR beta chain appears in the sequencing data of a study of T cell changes during pregnancy in multiple sclerosis. Method: immunoSEQ multiplex PCR; TCRdb's copy keeps in-frame clones and lacks some. Here the sample spans 40,000 to 55,000 clones, approximately 92% being singletons. The CDR3 has 11 amino acids. The V gene's germline CDR1 is LGHNT and CDR2 FRNRAP. V gave up 5 bases and J gave up 5 bases, with 3 bases separating them. The chain employs TRBV12-5 and TRBJ2-2; D remains ambiguous. Sequencing used CD8+ T cells from peripheral blood mononuclear cells, obtained after pregnancy. The TCR was taken from a female donor with multiple sclerosis, enrolled in a pregnancy study. The CDR3 region has the DNA TGTGCTAGTGGTGCGACCGGGGAGCTGTTTTTT. Translating it yields CASGATGELFF.